This TCR beta chain was captured by sequencing in a study of early T cells in non-severe SARS-CoV-2 infection. Germline V gives CDR1 SGHRS, CDR2 YFSETQ. V shed 4 bases and J 1 base; nucleotides not matched to a gene: 12. CDR3 length: 18 amino acids. From the 5' RACE reads, TCRdb called clonotypes with MiXCR, one entry per CDR3 protein. The table shows about 66,000 distinct CDR3 sequences, with approximately 8.3% occurring only once. This chain connects TRBV5-1 to TRBJ2-1, with 9 bases lining up with TRBD2. This receptor was obtained from an adult who was a healthcare worker with PCR-confirmed SARS-CoV-2 infection or an uninfected control (not recorded which). The specimen sequenced was whole blood. As DNA, the CDR3 is TGCGCCAGCAGCCGGCCCATCGACGCGGGAGGGTCCTACAATGAGCAGTTCTTC. It is translated as CASSRPIDAGGSYNEQFF.